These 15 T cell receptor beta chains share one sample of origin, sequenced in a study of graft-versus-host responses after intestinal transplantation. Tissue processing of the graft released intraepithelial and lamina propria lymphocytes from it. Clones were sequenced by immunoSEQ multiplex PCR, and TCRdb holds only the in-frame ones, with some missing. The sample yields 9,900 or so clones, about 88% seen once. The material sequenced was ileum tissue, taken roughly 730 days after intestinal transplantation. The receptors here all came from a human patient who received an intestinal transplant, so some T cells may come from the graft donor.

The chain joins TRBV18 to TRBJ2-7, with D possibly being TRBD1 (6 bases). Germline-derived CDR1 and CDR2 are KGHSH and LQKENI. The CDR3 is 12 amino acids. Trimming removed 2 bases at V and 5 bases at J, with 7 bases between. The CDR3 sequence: CASSPSGDEQYF. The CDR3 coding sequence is TGTGCCAGCTCACCATCAGGGGACGAGCAGTACTTC.

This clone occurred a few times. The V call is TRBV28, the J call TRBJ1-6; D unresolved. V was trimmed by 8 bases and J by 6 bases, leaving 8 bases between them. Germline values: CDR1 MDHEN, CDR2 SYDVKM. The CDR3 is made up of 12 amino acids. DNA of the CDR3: TGTGCCAGCTCGCGTATTAATTCACCCCTCCACTTT. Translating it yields CASSRINSPLHF.

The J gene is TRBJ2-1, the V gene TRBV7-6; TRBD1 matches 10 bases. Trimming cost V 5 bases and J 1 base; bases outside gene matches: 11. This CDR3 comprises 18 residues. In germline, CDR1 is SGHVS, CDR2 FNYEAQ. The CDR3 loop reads CASSQDRGLWLSYNEQFF. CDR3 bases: TGTGCCAGCAGCCAAGACAGGGGGCTTTGGCTGTCCTACAATGAGCAGTTCTTC.

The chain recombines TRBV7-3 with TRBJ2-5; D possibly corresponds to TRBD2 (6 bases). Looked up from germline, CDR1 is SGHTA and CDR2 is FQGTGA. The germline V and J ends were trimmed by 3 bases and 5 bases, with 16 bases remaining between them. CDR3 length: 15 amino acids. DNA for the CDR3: TGTGCCAGCAGCTTGCTTGCCGGGAGAGGCGAGACCCAGTACTTC. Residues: CASSLLAGRGETQYF.

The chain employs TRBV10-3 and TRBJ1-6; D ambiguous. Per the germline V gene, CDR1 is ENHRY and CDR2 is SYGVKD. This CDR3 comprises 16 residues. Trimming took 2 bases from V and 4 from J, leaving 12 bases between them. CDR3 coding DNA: TGTGCCATCAGTGAGGGGGAGCGGAGTTATAATTCACCCCTCCACTTT. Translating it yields CAISEGERSYNSPLHF.

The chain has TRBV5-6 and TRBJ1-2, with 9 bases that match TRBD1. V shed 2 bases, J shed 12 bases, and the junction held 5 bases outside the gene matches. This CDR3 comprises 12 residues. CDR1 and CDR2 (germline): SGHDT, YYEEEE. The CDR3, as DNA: TGTGCCAGCAGCTTACGGGACAGGGATCACACCTTC. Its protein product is CASSLRDRDHTF.

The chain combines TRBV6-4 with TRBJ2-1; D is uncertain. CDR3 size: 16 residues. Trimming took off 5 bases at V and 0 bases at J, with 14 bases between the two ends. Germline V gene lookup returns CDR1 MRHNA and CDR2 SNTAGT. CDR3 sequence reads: CASSPLPGSSYNEQFF. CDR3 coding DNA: TGTGCCAGCAGTCCCCTTCCAGGAAGCTCCTACAATGAGCAGTTCTTC.

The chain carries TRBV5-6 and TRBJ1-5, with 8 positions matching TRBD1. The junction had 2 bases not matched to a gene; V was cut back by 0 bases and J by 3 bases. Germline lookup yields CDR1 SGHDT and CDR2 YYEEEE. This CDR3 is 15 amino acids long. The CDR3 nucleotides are TGTGCCAGCAGCTTGGACAGGGGGGCCAATCAGCCCCAGCATTTT. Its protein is CASSLDRGANQPQHF. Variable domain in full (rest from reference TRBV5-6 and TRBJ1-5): DAGVTQSPTHLIKTRGQQVTLRCSPKSGHDTVSWYQQALGQGPQFIFQYYEEEERQRGNFPDRFSGHQFPNYSSELNVNALLLGDSALYLCASSLDRGANQPQHFGDGTRLSIL.

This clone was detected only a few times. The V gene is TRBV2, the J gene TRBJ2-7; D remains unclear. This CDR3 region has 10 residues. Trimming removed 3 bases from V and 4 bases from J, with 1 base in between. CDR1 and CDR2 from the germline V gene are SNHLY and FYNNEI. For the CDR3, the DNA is TGTGCCAGCAGTGAGTACGAGCAGTACTTC. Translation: CASSEYEQYF.

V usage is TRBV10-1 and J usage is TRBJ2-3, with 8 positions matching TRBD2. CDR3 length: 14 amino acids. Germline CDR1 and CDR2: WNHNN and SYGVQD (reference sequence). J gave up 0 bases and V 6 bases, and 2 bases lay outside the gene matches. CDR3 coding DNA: TGCGCCAGCAGCGTAGCGGGAAGCACAGATACGCAGTATTTT. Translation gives CASSVAGSTDTQYF.

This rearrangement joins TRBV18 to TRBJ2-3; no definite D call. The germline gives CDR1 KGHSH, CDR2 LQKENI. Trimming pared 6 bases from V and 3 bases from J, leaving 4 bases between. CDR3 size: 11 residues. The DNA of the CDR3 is TGTGCCAGCTCCCAAACAGATACGCAGTATTTT. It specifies CASSQTDTQYF.

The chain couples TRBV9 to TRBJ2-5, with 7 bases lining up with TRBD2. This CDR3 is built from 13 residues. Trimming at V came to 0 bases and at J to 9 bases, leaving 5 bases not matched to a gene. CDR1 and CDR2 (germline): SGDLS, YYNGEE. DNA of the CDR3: TGTGCCAGCAGCGTAGAGGGACGGGGGGCCCAGTACTTC. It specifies CASSVEGRGAQYF.

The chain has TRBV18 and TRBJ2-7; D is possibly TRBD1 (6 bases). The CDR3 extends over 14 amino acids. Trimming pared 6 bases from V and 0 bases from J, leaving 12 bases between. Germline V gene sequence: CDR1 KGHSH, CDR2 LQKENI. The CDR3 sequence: CASSPETGSYEQYF. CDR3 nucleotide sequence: TGTGCCAGCTCTCCTGAGACAGGCTCCTACGAGCAGTACTTC.

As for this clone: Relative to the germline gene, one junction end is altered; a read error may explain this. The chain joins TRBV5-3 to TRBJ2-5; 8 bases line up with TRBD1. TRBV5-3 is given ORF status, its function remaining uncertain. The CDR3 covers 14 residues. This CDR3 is CASSLSGGKETQYF. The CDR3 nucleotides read TGTGCCAGCAGCTTGTCAGGGGGCAAAGAGACCCAGTACTTC.

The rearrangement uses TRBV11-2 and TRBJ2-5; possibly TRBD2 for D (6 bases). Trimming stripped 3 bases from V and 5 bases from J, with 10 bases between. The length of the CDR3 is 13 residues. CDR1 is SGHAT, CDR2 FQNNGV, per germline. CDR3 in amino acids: CASSFGTRETQYF. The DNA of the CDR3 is TGTGCCAGCAGCTTCGGGACTCGGGAGACCCAGTACTTC. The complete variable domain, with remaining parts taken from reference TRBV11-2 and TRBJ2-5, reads EAGVAQSPRYKIIEKRQSVAFWCNPISGHATLYWYQQILGQGPKLLIQFQNNGVVDDSQLPKDRFSAERLKGVDSTLKIQPAKLEDSAVYLCASSFGTRETQYFGPGTRLLVL.